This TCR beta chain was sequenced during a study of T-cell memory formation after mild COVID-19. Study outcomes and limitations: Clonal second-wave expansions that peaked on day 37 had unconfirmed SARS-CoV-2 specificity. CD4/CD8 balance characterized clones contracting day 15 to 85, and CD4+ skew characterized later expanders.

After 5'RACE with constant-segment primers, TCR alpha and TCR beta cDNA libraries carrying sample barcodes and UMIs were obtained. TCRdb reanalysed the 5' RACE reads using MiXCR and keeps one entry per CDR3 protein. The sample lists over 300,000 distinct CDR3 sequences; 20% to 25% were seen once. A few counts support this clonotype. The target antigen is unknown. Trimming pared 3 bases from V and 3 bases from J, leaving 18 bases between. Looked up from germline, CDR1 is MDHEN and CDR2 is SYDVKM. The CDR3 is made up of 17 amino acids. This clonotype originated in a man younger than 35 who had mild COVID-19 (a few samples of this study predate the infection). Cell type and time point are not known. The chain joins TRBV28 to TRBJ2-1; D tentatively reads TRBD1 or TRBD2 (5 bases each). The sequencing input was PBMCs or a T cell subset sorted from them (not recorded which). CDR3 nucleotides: TGTGCCAGCAGTTTGATCGGGCCGCTTGGGGGCTACAATGAGCAGTTCTTC. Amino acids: CASSLIGPLGGYNEQFF.